The 27 T cell receptor beta chains listed next were all sequenced from one sample in a study of control samples from healthy donors and cancer patients. Generated by immunoSEQ multiplex PCR, the TCRdb table keeps only in-frame clones and is missing some. Counted here are about 110,000 clones, 90% occurring once; the ten biggest clones make up about 4.2%. The sequenced sample was blood. These receptors were obtained from a human donor in good health. The donor label of this sample is uncertain.

V and J are TRBV30 and TRBJ1-1, with D unclear. This CDR3 comprises 13 residues. Germline CDR1 is GTSNPN and CDR2 is SVGIG (reference sequence). The V and J ends lost 4 bases and 1 base respectively, with 10 bases between them. The DNA of the CDR3 is TGTGCCTGGACCTGGTGGAGGAACACTGAAGCTTTCTTT. Amino acids: CAWTWWRNTEAFF.

The chain links TRBV28 to TRBJ1-2; TRBD1 matches at 10 bases. From germline, CDR1 is MDHEN and CDR2 SYDVKM. The CDR3 has 14 residues. J was trimmed by 2 bases and V by 6 bases; bases with no gene match: 3. CDR3 DNA: TGTGCCAGCAGACCGACAGGGGGCAACTATGGCTACACCTTC. This sequence encodes CASRPTGGNYGYTF.

This clone was seen only once. This chain uses TRBV14 with TRBJ1-2; possible D gene TRBD1, 5 bases. Trimming took off 0 bases at V and 5 bases at J, with 10 bases between the two ends. This CDR3 comprises 14 residues. The germline gives CDR1 SGHDN, CDR2 FVKESK. CDR3 protein: CASSQETTAYGYTF. The CDR3 DNA sequence: TGTGCCAGCAGCCAAGAAACGACAGCTTATGGCTACACCTTC.

The rearrangement links TRBV19 to TRBJ2-1; TRBD1 matches 7 bases. V trimming: 4 bases; J trimming: 3 bases; junction bases outside the gene matches: 3. Germline V lookup: CDR1 LNHDA, CDR2 SQIVND (reference sequence). This CDR3 contains 14 residues. Here the CDR3 DNA reads TGTGCCAGTAGTAACGGACAGGTCTACAATGAGCAGTTCTTC. This encodes CASSNGQVYNEQFF.

The chain uses TRBV10-3 and TRBJ1-1, with TRBD1 matching over 9 bases. CDR3 length: 13 residues. Germline V gives CDR1 ENHRY, CDR2 SYGVKD. The junction had 4 bases not matched to a gene; V was cut back by 0 bases and J by 11 bases. This CDR3 is CAISESTGGSAFF. The CDR3 bases are TGTGCCATCAGTGAGTCGACAGGGGGGTCTGCTTTCTTT.

The chain links TRBV6-5 to TRBJ2-7, with 9 bases aligning to TRBD2. Germline-derived CDR1 and CDR2 are MNHEY and SVGAGI. J lost 5 bases, V lost 4 bases, and 12 bases had no gene match. CDR3 length: 16 amino acids. For the CDR3, the DNA is TGTGCCAGCAGTTCCACCAGCGGGGGGTACGGTGACGAGCAGTACTTC. Protein: CASSSTSGGYGDEQYF.

The rearrangement uses TRBV7-9 and TRBJ1-5; maybe TRBD1 (5 bases). CDR1 and CDR2 (germline): SEHNR, FQNEAQ (reference sequence). The CDR3 covers 15 residues. V was pared by 5 bases and J by 1 base, with 12 bases between. The CDR3 is CASSRDGLSNQPQHF. As DNA, the CDR3 is TGTGCCAGCAGCCGGGACGGACTAAGCAATCAGCCCCAGCATTTT.

The CDR3 DNA is TGCGCCAGCAGCTTGGGAGCGGACAGAAACCCCTACGAGCAGTACTTC. Protein sequence: CASSLGADRNPYEQYF. The genes are TRBV5-1 and TRBJ2-7; weak D call: TRBD1 (6 bases). V lost 0 bases and J 2 bases, leaving 15 bases between the germline ends. The CDR3 extends over 16 amino acids. Germline V gene lookup returns CDR1 SGHRS and CDR2 YFSETQ.

The chain combines TRBV5-1 with TRBJ2-7; 9 bases are shared with TRBD2. This CDR3 has 14 amino acids. In germline, CDR1 is SGHRS, CDR2 YFSETQ. Losses at the gene ends were 4 bases for V and 9 bases for J; bases not matched to a gene: 11. This CDR3 reads CASSAGTSLVVQYF. The CDR3 coding sequence is TGCGCCAGCAGCGCCGGGACTAGCCTTGTCGTGCAGTACTTC.

J is TRBJ2-3 and V is TRBV11-2; 11 bases agree with TRBD2. The CDR3 is 18 amino acids. Germline V gene data show CDR1 as SGHAT and CDR2 as FQNNGV. The V gene end was trimmed by 3 bases and the J gene end by 5 bases; junction bases not matched to a gene: 13. The CDR3 is CASSFSGPSGGIGDTQYF. The CDR3 nucleotides read TGTGCCAGCAGCTTTTCCGGACCTAGCGGGGGGATCGGAGATACGCAGTATTTT.

The rearrangement joins TRBV6-5 to TRBJ1-2; 7 bases line up with TRBD1. Germline values: CDR1 MNHEY, CDR2 SVGAGI. The CDR3 totals 14 residues. With V trimmed by 6 bases and J by 2 bases, 6 bases remained unmatched. Here the CDR3 reads CASRLTGNNYGYTF. DNA of the CDR3: TGTGCCAGCAGGCTGACAGGGAACAACTATGGCTACACCTTC.

The rearrangement links TRBV4-3 to TRBJ1-6; 9 positions match TRBD1. The length of the CDR3 is 16 residues. Per the germline V gene, CDR1 is LGHNA and CDR2 is YSLEER. V lost 0 bases to trimming and J lost 10 bases; unmatched junction nucleotides: 7. The CDR3 DNA is TGCGCCAGCAGCCAAGATGCGGGGACAGGGACCTCACCCCTCCACTTT. Translated: CASSQDAGTGTSPLHF.

The chain uses TRBV21-1 and TRBJ2-5. TRBV21-1 is noted as a pseudogene. The CDR3 loop spans 15 amino acids. DNA of the CDR3: TGTGCCAGCAGCAAAGATGACCGTACCCAAGAGACCCAGTACTTC. It specifies CASSKDDRTQETQYF.

This chain links TRBV5-1 with TRBJ2-1; D possibly corresponds to TRBD1 (6 bases). V was cut by 0 bases and J by 10 bases, with 11 bases left in between. Germline loops: CDR1 SGHRS, CDR2 YFSETQ. The CDR3 is 13 residues long. In DNA form, the CDR3 reads TGCGCCAGCAGCTTGGCAAGACAGGTCGAGCAGTTCTTC. Translation gives CASSLARQVEQFF.

The V and J genes are TRBV24-1 and TRBJ2-1, with 7 positions matching TRBD1. After removal of 4 bases from V and 2 bases from J, the junction contained 4 bases not matched to a gene. This CDR3 is built from 15 residues. The germline V gene encodes CDR1 KGHDR and CDR2 SFDVKD. Here the CDR3 DNA reads TGTGCCACCAGTGACTTAGACAGGGCCTACAATGAGCAGTTCTTC. Amino acid sequence: CATSDLDRAYNEQFF.

This rearrangement joins TRBV7-3 to TRBJ2-3; no reliable D call. Looked up from germline, CDR1 is SGHTA and CDR2 is FQGTGA. The V end was cut by 4 bases, the J end by 2 bases, with 7 bases between. This CDR3 contains 13 residues. The CDR3 spells CASSSQSTDTQYF. The CDR3 DNA sequence: TGTGCCAGCAGCTCACAGTCCACAGATACGCAGTATTTT.

This CDR3 is CASSLSIRNTIYF. The DNA for the CDR3 is TGTGCCAGCAGTCTTTCGATCAGAAACACCATATATTTT. The V call is TRBV12-3 or TRBV12-4, the J call TRBJ1-3; D gene ambiguous. V lost 5 bases to trimming and J lost 5 bases, with 10 bases between them. CDR3 length: 13 residues.

The chain is built from TRBV6-5 and TRBJ2-2; unclear D gene. V was clipped by 8 bases and J by 5 bases, with 18 bases between them. CDR1 and CDR2 from the germline V gene are MNHEY and SVGAGI. The CDR3 runs to 15 residues. The CDR3 coding sequence is TGTGCCAGCCAGGAATCCTGGGTTAGGACCGGGGAGCTGTTTTTT. It yields the protein CASQESWVRTGELFF.

This clone was seen once. The chain carries TRBV5-1 and TRBJ1-4, with D tentatively TRBD1 (6 bases). V lost 4 bases, J lost 4 bases, and 17 bases lay in between. Germline values: CDR1 SGHRS, CDR2 YFSETQ. This CDR3 has 16 amino acids. The CDR3 nucleotides read TGCGCCAGCAGCGGAGGGGGTGGGACATATAATGAAAAACTGTTTTTT. Encoded protein: CASSGGGGTYNEKLFF.

The chain combines TRBV2 with TRBJ1-5; 7 nucleotides agree with TRBD1. Germline-derived CDR1 and CDR2 are SNHLY and FYNNEI. The CDR3 totals 15 residues. V lost 4 bases, J lost 1 base, and 4 bases stayed unmatched. CDR3 residues: CASSGLQGSNQPQHF. In nucleotides, the CDR3 is TGTGCCAGCAGTGGGTTACAGGGGAGCAATCAGCCCCAGCATTTT.

This chain joins TRBV12-3 or TRBV12-4 and TRBJ1-1, with 9 bases identical to TRBD1. V shed 8 bases and J 1 base; nucleotides not matched to a gene: 2. This CDR3 spans 13 amino acids. The CDR3 bases are TGTGCCAGCCTGGGACAGGGGAACACTGAAGCTTTCTTT. Translation gives CASLGQGNTEAFF.

V is TRBV7-9 and J is TRBJ1-1, with TRBD1 as a possible D gene (6 bases). The ends were cut back, 0 bases at V and 2 bases at J, with 13 bases in the middle. The CDR3 is 16 amino acids. Germline CDR1 reads SEHNR; CDR2 reads FQNEAQ (reference sequence). The CDR3 protein is CASSLAEGGANTEAFF. CDR3 sequence (DNA): TGTGCCAGCAGCTTAGCGGAGGGGGGCGCCAACACTGAAGCTTTCTTT.

The chain employs TRBV29-1 and TRBJ2-7; 8 bases match TRBD1. The CDR3 has 14 amino acids. V gave up 1 base and J gave up 0 bases; unmatched junction bases: 2. Germline CDR1 reads SQVTM; CDR2 reads ANQGSEA. DNA for the CDR3: TGCAGCGTTGAAGGGGACAGGAGCTCCTACGAGCAGTACTTC. Translated: CSVEGDRSSYEQYF.

Comments on this clone: No DNA is shown, since the ends of the CDR3 on it are uncertain; the CDR3 is the one TCRdb lists. This chain links TRBV27 with TRBJ2-6; the table's D call TRBD2 went unverified against the DNA. The CDR3 is 17 residues long, counting both termini. The germline V gene has CDR1 MNHEY and CDR2 SMNVEV (reference sequence). CDR3: CASSPTPSGSGANVLTF.

The CDR3 bases are TGTGCTAGTGCCTCCCGGAAGGGCACTGAAGCTTTCTTT. This sequence encodes CASASRKGTEAFF. The rearrangement links TRBV12-5 to TRBJ1-1; D unclear. This CDR3 has 13 residues. CDR1 and CDR2 (germline): LGHNT, FRNRAP. Trimming took off 7 bases at V and 4 bases at J, with 13 bases between the two ends.

The chain has TRBV6-2 or TRBV6-3 and TRBJ1-2; D remains ambiguous. Germline-derived CDR1 and CDR2 are MNHEY and SVGEGT. CDR3 length: 17 amino acids. V was pared by 2 bases and J by 0 bases, with 16 bases between. The CDR3, as DNA: TGTGCCAGCAGTTACCCCCCCTTGGGTACGACTAACTATGGCTACACCTTC. It is translated as CASSYPPLGTTNYGYTF.

As to this clone: The identical CDR3 is also encoded by other nucleotide sequences in the sample. V and J are TRBV5-1 and TRBJ1-1; no clear D. CDR1 SGHRS and CDR2 YFSETQ come from the germline V gene. The CDR3 is made up of 13 amino acids. The V and J ends lost 0 bases and 1 base respectively, with 4 bases between them. CDR3 nucleotide sequence: TGCGCCAGCAGCTTGGACAGGAACACTGAAGCTTTCTTT. It is translated as CASSLDRNTEAFF.